Presented here are 7 T cell receptor beta chains from one specimen sequenced in a study of blood T cells in healthy people across ages. Primers used in a second PCR of about 6 to 12 cycles were a sample-barcoded 5' primer and a J-beta primer mix. From the 5' RACE reads, TCRdb called clonotypes with MiXCR, one entry per CDR3 protein. The table records some 890,000 distinct CDR3 sequences, about 29% of them present only once. A further study also used this sample, focusing on T cells of mothers and their children.

Sequencing used blood. Source of these receptors: a woman in her forties in good health.

There are a few counts of this clonotype. The chain carries TRBV4-3 and TRBJ2-7, with 7 bases aligning to TRBD2. The CDR3 consists of 19 residues. CDR1 and CDR2 from the germline V gene are LGHNA and YSLEER. Trimming removed 0 bases from V and 0 bases from J; junction bases left unmatched: 14. CDR3 protein: CASSQDWGKGSGSSYEQYF. CDR3 in DNA: TGCGCCAGCAGCCAAGATTGGGGGAAAGGTAGCGGGTCCTCCTACGAGCAGTACTTC.

Remarks on this clonotype: A much larger clone differs by one base, so this may be a read error. The V call is TRBV6-2 or TRBV6-3, the J call TRBJ2-1, with 10 bases aligning to TRBD1. The germline V gene encodes CDR1 MNHEY and CDR2 SVGEGT. The trim removed 6 bases at V and 9 bases at J, leaving 8 bases unmatched. The CDR3 spans 14 residues. The CDR3 spells CASSWGTGVPEQFF. CDR3 nucleotide sequence: TGTGCCAGCAGCTGGGGGACAGGGGTTCCTGAGCAGTTCTTC.

This clonotype has ten or more counts. V is TRBV20-1 and J is TRBJ2-3, with TRBD2 matching 13 bases. The CDR3 is 15 residues long. V gave up 5 bases and J gave up 1 base; unmatched junction bases: 3. Germline V gives CDR1 DFQATT, CDR2 SNEGSKA (reference sequence). CDR3 in DNA: TGCAGTGCTCCGACTAGCGGGGGGCGCACAGATACGCAGTATTTT. Protein sequence: CSAPTSGGRTDTQYF.

This sequence joins TRBV12-3 or TRBV12-4 and TRBJ2-1; TRBD2 matches at 14 bases. The CDR3 extends over 16 amino acids. The trim removed 4 bases at V and 10 bases at J, leaving 9 bases unmatched. The CDR3 region is CASSSRTSGGSYEQFF. For the CDR3, the DNA is TGTGCCAGCAGTTCGAGGACTAGCGGGGGGTCCTACGAGCAGTTCTTC.

Only one count was recorded for this clonotype. The DNA for the CDR3 is TGTGCCAGCGGGACGGACACAACCTACGAGCAGTACTTC. Translation: CASGTDTTYEQYF. This chain links TRBV7-9 with TRBJ2-7; D possibly uses TRBD1 or TRBD2 (5 bases each). This CDR3 contains 13 residues. V dropped 8 bases and J dropped 2 bases, with 13 bases sitting between them. The germline V gene has CDR1 SEHNR and CDR2 FQNEAQ (reference sequence).

This clonotype came up many times. This chain links TRBV29-1 with TRBJ2-5; a possible D gene is TRBD2 (6 bases). The ends were cut back, 3 bases at V and 0 bases at J, with 11 bases in the middle. This CDR3 comprises 14 residues. Germline V gene lookup returns CDR1 SQVTM and CDR2 ANQGSEA. CDR3 nucleotide sequence: TGCAGCGTTGAGGGCGGGGACTACCAAGAGACCCAGTACTTC. Protein sequence: CSVEGGDYQETQYF.

Notes on this clonotype: At one end the junction does not follow the germline gene, possibly because of a read error. This chain connects TRBV15 to TRBJ2-3, with D possibly matching TRBD2 (6 bases). The CDR3 is made up of 14 amino acids. Germline V gene lookup returns CDR1 LNHNV and CDR2 YYDKDF (reference sequence). The CDR3 nucleotides are TGTGCCACCAACAGAGTGGCGGGGAGGGATACGCAGTATTTT. Its translation: CATNRVAGRDTQYF.